The 27 T cell receptor beta chains below come from one sample, sequenced in a study of blood T cell repertoires in COVID-19. The repertoire was sequenced with immunoSEQ multiplex PCR; TCRdb's copy has only in-frame clones and lacks some. The table has around 270,000 clones, around 88% seen once. The sequencing input was peripheral blood. The receptors were gathered from a man under 40 with acute or convalescent COVID-19.

This clone was observed a few times. The CDR3 region has the DNA TGTGCCAGCAGTAGGAGGAATCCCGGGGAGCTGTTTTTT. This sequence encodes CASSRRNPGELFF. The V call is TRBV28, the J call TRBJ2-2; maybe TRBD2 (5 bases). In germline, CDR1 is MDHEN, CDR2 SYDVKM. The CDR3 has 13 residues. V was clipped by 5 bases and J by 6 bases, with 10 bases between them.

J is TRBJ1-1 and V is TRBV19; D uncertain. V gave up 4 bases and J gave up 4 bases, with 19 bases separating them. The germline V gene encodes CDR1 LNHDA and CDR2 SQIVND (reference sequence). The CDR3 sequence is 16 residues long. This chain's CDR3 is CASSRVVTGGRTEAFF. The CDR3 DNA is TGTGCCAGTAGTAGGGTTGTAACGGGAGGGCGCACTGAAGCTTTCTTT.

The chain links TRBV28 to TRBJ2-4, with 9 nucleotides matching TRBD1. CDR1 is MDHEN and CDR2 is SYDVKM in the germline V gene. The CDR3 consists of 14 residues. Trimming at V came to 6 bases and at J to 7 bases, leaving 7 bases not matched to a gene. The DNA of the CDR3 is TGTGCCAGCAGCCCCGGACAGGGGACGAACATTCAGTACTTC. This translates into CASSPGQGTNIQYF.

The rearrangement links TRBV6-2 or TRBV6-3 to TRBJ1-2; a possible D gene is TRBD1 (5 bases). The CDR3 totals 17 residues. Germline loops: CDR1 MNHEY, CDR2 SVGEGT. Trimming cost V 0 bases and J 0 bases, with 14 bases left between them. CDR3 nucleotides: TGTGCCAGCAGTTACTCGTGGGGCAAGTTAGCTAACTATGGCTACACCTTC. Translation gives CASSYSWGKLANYGYTF.

The table lists this clone with a few counts. The chain combines TRBV10-2 with TRBJ2-5; D is perhaps TRBD1 (6 bases). Germline V lookup: CDR1 WSHSY, CDR2 SAAADI. Trimming removed 3 bases from V and 1 base from J, with 12 bases in between. This CDR3 region has 15 residues. CDR3 DNA: TGCGCCAGCAGTGATCCGGGACAAGTCCAAGAGACCCAGTACTTC. It is translated as CASSDPGQVQETQYF.

This clone came up once. The genes are TRBV3-1 (or the pseudogene TRBV3-2) and TRBJ1-2, with D tentatively TRBD1 (5 bases). Trimming took off 1 base at V and 8 bases at J, with 14 bases between the two ends. This CDR3 is built from 14 residues. Germline lookup yields CDR1 LGHDT and CDR2 YNNKEL (reference sequence). As DNA, the CDR3 is TGTGCCAGCAGCCAAGTAGGGGTAAAGCAAGGCTACACCTTC. This translates into CASSQVGVKQGYTF.

The gene calls are TRBV6-5 and TRBJ1-6; possibly TRBD1 for D (6 bases). Germline V CDR1 and CDR2: MNHEY, SVGAGI. This CDR3 is 15 amino acids long. V was clipped by 4 bases and J by 5 bases, with 12 bases between them. For the CDR3, the DNA is TGTGCCAGCAGTTGGGGACAAAAACATAATTCACCCCTCCACTTT. Its protein product is CASSWGQKHNSPLHF.

This clone was detected once. J is TRBJ1-1 and V is TRBV6-2 or TRBV6-3, with 10 bases fitting TRBD1. This CDR3 region has 16 residues. The ends lost 4 bases at V and 5 bases at J; junction bases unmatched: 10. CDR1 and CDR2 from the germline V gene are MNHEY and SVGEGT. The CDR3 loop is CASSSSDRGLRTEAFF. DNA for the CDR3: TGTGCCAGCAGTTCCTCCGACAGGGGGCTGAGGACTGAAGCTTTCTTT.

The chain is built from TRBV3-1 (or the pseudogene TRBV3-2) and TRBJ2-2; 13 bases fit TRBD2. Germline CDR1 reads LGHDT; CDR2 reads YNNKEL (reference sequence). J gave up 5 bases and V 1 base, and 4 bases lay outside the gene matches. The CDR3 sequence is 17 residues long. The CDR3 nucleotides are TGTGCCAGCAGCCAAGGGACTAGCGGGAGAAGTACCGGGGAGCTGTTTTTT. Protein: CASSQGTSGRSTGELFF.

The genes are TRBV11-2 and TRBJ2-1; possibly TRBD1 for D (5 bases). Germline V gene data show CDR1 as SGHAT and CDR2 as FQNNGV. Trimming left V 4 bases short and J 3 bases short, with 13 bases between. The CDR3 is made up of 15 amino acids. CDR3 DNA: TGTGCCAGCAGCTGGCTTTGGGGCAGCTACAATGAGCAGTTCTTC. Translating it yields CASSWLWGSYNEQFF. Filled out from reference TRBV11-2 and TRBJ2-1, the complete variable domain reads EAGVAQSPRYKIIEKRQSVAFWCNPISGHATLYWYQQILGQGPKLLIQFQNNGVVDDSQLPKDRFSAERLKGVDSTLKIQPAKLEDSAVYLCASSWLWGSYNEQFFGPGTRLTVL.

The V call is TRBV3-1 (or the pseudogene TRBV3-2), the J call TRBJ2-2; 7 bases map to TRBD2. The CDR3 has 16 residues. The germline V gene has CDR1 LGHDT and CDR2 YNNKEL (reference sequence). V dropped 0 bases and J dropped 9; count of bases not matched to a gene: 10. In DNA form, the CDR3 reads TGTGCCAGCAGCCAAGATTTGGGGGGGATTTCCCGGGAGCTGTTTTTT. It translates to CASSQDLGGISRELFF.

The rearrangement links TRBV19 to TRBJ2-1; D might be TRBD2 (7 bases). CDR1 is LNHDA and CDR2 is SQIVND in the germline V gene (reference sequence). Trimming took 7 bases from V and 9 from J, leaving 22 bases between them. The CDR3 is 15 amino acids. The CDR3 spells CASTQGGGGSPEQFF. The CDR3, as DNA: TGTGCCAGTACCCAGGGTGGGGGGGGCTCCCCTGAGCAGTTCTTC. The full variable domain, its missing parts supplied by reference TRBV19 and TRBJ2-1, is DGGITQSPKYLFRKEGQNVTLSCEQNLNHDAMYWYRQDPGQGLRLIYYSQIVNDFQKGDIAEGYSVSREKKESFPLTVTSAQKNPTAFYLCASTQGGGGSPEQFFGPGTRLTVL.

This clone appeared a single time. The chain is built from TRBV28 and TRBJ2-1; possible D gene TRBD2, 7 bases. This CDR3 is built from 18 residues. V lost 7 bases and J 3 bases, leaving 25 bases between the germline ends. From germline, CDR1 is MDHEN and CDR2 SYDVKM. CDR3 loop: CASTLGGGGQDYYNEQFF. The CDR3 nucleotides read TGTGCCAGCACCCTTGGGGGGGGCGGGCAGGACTACTACAATGAGCAGTTCTTC.

J is TRBJ2-3 and V is TRBV12-3 or TRBV12-4; D is uncertain. With 5 bases removed from V and 1 base from J, the gap between germline ends came to 7 bases. This CDR3 spans 13 amino acids. The CDR3 loop reads CASSPIRTDTQYF. The CDR3 coding sequence is TGTGCCAGCAGTCCTATTCGCACAGATACGCAGTATTTT.

The chain carries TRBV30 and TRBJ2-1; 9 bases are shared with TRBD2. CDR3 length: 16 amino acids. V was pared by 4 bases and J by 0 bases, with 7 bases of the junction left unmatched. Germline loops: CDR1 GTSNPN, CDR2 SVGIG (reference sequence). The CDR3 spells CAWNGRGGSSYNEQFF. The CDR3 DNA is TGTGCCTGGAATGGGCGGGGGGGGAGCTCCTACAATGAGCAGTTCTTC.

This chain's CDR3 is CASSRVSQGLVGANVLTF. CDR3 nucleotide sequence: TGCGCCAGCAGCAGAGTCTCGCAGGGCTTAGTGGGGGCCAACGTCCTGACTTTC. This sequence joins TRBV4-1 and TRBJ2-6; D possibly corresponds to TRBD1 (5 bases). V was pared by 5 bases and J by 4 bases, with 21 bases between. Per germline, CDR1 MGHRA and CDR2 YSYEKL. This CDR3 comprises 18 residues.

The chain combines TRBV19 with TRBJ2-1; 7 bases match TRBD1. CDR3 length: 15 amino acids. V dropped 10 bases and J dropped 2; count of bases not matched to a gene: 11. CDR1 and CDR2 (germline): LNHDA, SQIVND (reference sequence). The CDR3 sequence is CATTPRGSPYNEQFF. As DNA, the CDR3 is TGTGCCACAACCCCCAGGGGGTCTCCCTACAATGAGCAGTTCTTC.

This chain joins TRBV19 and TRBJ2-5; TRBD1 matches at 11 bases. Trimming removed 4 bases from V and 5 bases from J; junction bases left unmatched: 9. The germline V gene has CDR1 LNHDA and CDR2 SQIVND (reference sequence). The CDR3 sequence is 16 residues long. The CDR3 bases are TGTGCCAGTAGTAGAGGACAGGGGGCTTCATTGGAGACCCAGTACTTC. Protein: CASSRGQGASLETQYF.

The rearrangement uses TRBV4-2 and TRBJ1-4; 9 positions match TRBD1. The CDR3 has 15 amino acids. V shed 1 base and J 4 bases; nucleotides not matched to a gene: 1. Per germline, CDR1 LGHNA and CDR2 YNFKEQ. CDR3 in DNA: TGTGCCAGCAGCCAAGGACAGGGGGGTAATGAAAAACTGTTTTTT. Amino acid sequence: CASSQGQGGNEKLFF.

The CDR3 protein is CATSDGSSYEQYF. The CDR3 DNA is TGTGCCACCAGTGACGGGAGCTCCTACGAGCAGTACTTC. The chain combines TRBV24-1 with TRBJ2-7; TRBD2 is a possible D gene (6 bases). Trimming shortened V by 4 bases and J by 0 bases, and 6 bases separated the two germline ends. Germline V gene sequence: CDR1 KGHDR, CDR2 SFDVKD. The CDR3 has 13 residues.

The chain joins TRBV28 to TRBJ1-6; no definite D call. The CDR3 totals 15 residues. Looked up from germline, CDR1 is MDHEN and CDR2 is SYDVKM. V lost 0 bases and J lost 6, with 9 bases in between. The CDR3 sequence: CASSLWSVINSPLHF. In DNA, the CDR3 is TGTGCCAGCAGTTTATGGTCAGTAATTAATTCACCCCTCCACTTT.

The V and J genes are TRBV9 and TRBJ2-1, with unresolved D. V lost 0 bases and J lost 7, with 14 bases in between. The V gene's germline CDR1 is SGDLS and CDR2 YYNGEE. This CDR3 spans 15 amino acids. CDR3 nucleotide sequence: TGTGCCAGCAGCGTAGTTACGGGTCGGAGTAATGAGCAGTTCTTC. It codes for CASSVVTGRSNEQFF.

The gene calls are TRBV30 and TRBJ1-4, with 8 nucleotides matching TRBD1. Germline V gives CDR1 GTSNPN, CDR2 SVGIG (reference sequence). The CDR3 length is 15 residues. The V gene end was trimmed by 2 bases and the J gene end by 8 bases; junction bases not matched to a gene: 10. CDR3 region: CAWSTTYRGMEKLFF. CDR3 bases: TGTGCCTGGAGTACAACATACAGGGGGATGGAAAAACTGTTTTTT.

In this sample, this clone turned up a few times. This sequence joins TRBV28 and TRBJ2-7; 12 bases agree with TRBD2. After removal of 6 bases from V and 9 bases from J, the junction contained 9 bases not matched to a gene. Germline lookup yields CDR1 MDHEN and CDR2 SYDVKM. The CDR3 runs to 14 residues. Written as DNA, the CDR3 is TGTGCCAGCAGGCGCCGACTAGCGGGAGAGGCGCAGTACTTC. It specifies CASRRRLAGEAQYF.

The chain carries TRBV7-9 and TRBJ1-1; the D gene is possibly TRBD1 (5 bases). Trimming pared 5 bases from V and 1 base from J, leaving 8 bases between. The CDR3 consists of 13 residues. Germline V gene sequence: CDR1 SEHNR, CDR2 FQNEAQ (reference sequence). CDR3 nucleotides: TGTGCCAGCAGCATAAGGGGGAACACTGAAGCTTTCTTT. Translation gives CASSIRGNTEAFF.

J is TRBJ1-1 and V is TRBV19; D might be TRBD1 (6 bases). The CDR3 extends over 13 amino acids. Trimming shortened V by 4 bases and J by 1 base, and 7 bases separated the two germline ends. The germline CDR1 and CDR2 sequences are LNHDA and SQIVND (reference sequence). CDR3 in amino acids: CASSRQANTEAFF. The CDR3 DNA follows: TGTGCCAGTAGTAGACAGGCGAACACTGAAGCTTTCTTT.

The chain couples TRBV29-1 to TRBJ2-7, with D perhaps matching TRBD2 (7 bases). Germline loops: CDR1 SQVTM, CDR2 ANQGSEA. Between the trimmed V and J ends, which lost 4 bases and 2 bases, there was a span of 18 bases. CDR3 size: 15 residues. The DNA for the CDR3 is TGCAGCGTTGCGTCTAGCACAGGGAGGGCCTACGAGCAGTACTTC. This sequence encodes CSVASSTGRAYEQYF.